Listed below are T cell receptor beta chains from one sample, sequenced in a study of blood T cell repertoires in COVID-19. The table came from immunoSEQ multiplex PCR; TCRdb's copy has only in-frame clones and leaves some out. The sample carries a few hundred thousand clones, 80% to 90% recorded once. The specimen was peripheral blood. The receptors come from a woman between 45 and 65 years old with COVID-19, enrolled during active disease. CDR3s include the opening cysteine and the closing phenylalanine or tryptophan. The order of the fields is D gene, clone size, V gene, J gene, CDR3 protein, CDR3 DNA. D genes are given only for firm matches. Clone size, where shown, is once, few, many, or a class for clones that have expanded.

>TRBD2|NA|TRBV4-3|TRBJ2-3
CASSFRAGLSTDTQYF
TGCGCCAGCAGCTTTCGAGCGGGGCTAAGCACAGATACGCAGTATTTT
>NA|few|TRBV6-5|TRBJ2-7
CASSSLDYEQYF
TGTGCCAGCAGTTCCTTAGACTACGAGCAGTACTTC
>NA|NA|TRBV19|TRBJ1-2
CASSITGGYTF
TGTGCCAGTAGTATAACTGGTGGCTACACCTTC
>NA|NA|TRBV24-1|TRBJ1-3
CATSAGSGNTIYF
TGTGCCACCAGTGCGGGGTCTGGAAACACCATATATTTT
>TRBD2|NA|TRBV6-6|TRBJ2-3
CASSYFQRERTDTQYF
TGTGCCAGCAGTTATTTCCAGCGGGAGCGGACAGATACGCAGTATTTT
>NA|NA|TRBV5-6|TRBJ1-2
CASSLRSNYGYTF
TGTGCCAGCAGCTTACGGAGTAACTATGGCTACACCTTC
>NA|once|TRBV18|TRBJ1-1
CASSPAGPINMNTEAFF
TGTGCCAGCTCACCCGCGGGCCCTATTAACATGAACACTGAAGCTTTCTTT
>NA|NA|TRBV5-1|TRBJ1-1
CASFYSGGTEAFF
TGCGCCAGCTTCTACTCGGGGGGCACTGAAGCTTTCTTT
>NA|NA|TRBV5-1|TRBJ2-5
CASSQKPSGTYQETQYF
TGCGCCAGCAGTCAAAAACCCTCCGGGACTTATCAAGAGACCCAGTACTTC
>NA|NA|TRBV12-5|TRBJ2-7
CASGLTPWGGEAYEQYF
TGTGCTAGTGGTTTGACCCCGTGGGGGGGCGAAGCCTACGAGCAGTACTTC
>TRBD2|NA|TRBV3-1/TRBV3-2|TRBJ2-7
CASSQEALLAGLPPIQSYEQYF
TGTGCCAGCAGCCAAGAGGCCTTACTAGCGGGGCTACCTCCCATCCAATCCTACGAGCAGTACTTC
>NA|NA|TRBV9|TRBJ1-3
CASSVAGTGRGGNTIYF
TGTGCCAGCAGCGTAGCGGGAACAGGGAGGGGTGGAAACACCATATATTTT
>TRBD2|NA|TRBV7-2|TRBJ2-5
CASGRGLAGAETQYF
TGTGCCAGCGGGCGAGGACTAGCGGGAGCAGAGACCCAGTACTTC
>NA|NA|TRBV2|TRBJ2-2
CASILIIPGELFF
TGTGCCAGCATCCTAATTATACCCGGGGAGCTGTTTTTT
>NA|NA|TRBV12-3/TRBV12-4|TRBJ1-1
CASSRENTEAFF
TGTGCCAGCAGCCGAGAGAACACTGAAGCTTTCTTT
>TRBD2|NA|TRBV5-1|TRBJ2-7
CASSNGASGGTYEQYF
TGCGCCAGCAGCAATGGAGCTAGCGGGGGGACCTACGAGCAGTACTTC
>NA|once|TRBV2|TRBJ2-2
CASSETQPNTGELFF
TGTGCCAGCAGTGAAACACAGCCGAACACCGGGGAGCTGTTTTTT
>NA|once|TRBV5-6|TRBJ1-5
CASIRRGSVGEPQHF
TGTGCCAGCATCAGACGAGGGTCCGTAGGAGAGCCCCAGCATTTT
>TRBD2|NA|TRBV24-1|TRBJ2-3
CATSVMRATSEADTQYF
TGTGCCACCAGTGTAATGAGGGCGACTAGCGAGGCAGATACGCAGTATTTT
>TRBD1|NA|TRBV7-9|TRBJ1-5
CASSLAAGGQPQHF
TGTGCCAGCAGCTTAGCGGCAGGGGGTCAGCCCCAGCATTTT
>TRBD1|NA|TRBV5-4|TRBJ1-1
CASRKTGGAAEAFF
TGTGCCAGCAGAAAGACAGGGGGCGCCGCTGAAGCTTTCTTT
>TRBD1|few|TRBV6-5|TRBJ1-5
CASSSRGRLGQPQHF
TGTGCCAGCAGTTCCAGGGGGCGGCTGGGGCAGCCCCAGCATTTT
>TRBD1|NA|TRBV11-3|TRBJ2-3
CASSFKTGGAVDTQYF
TGTGCCAGCAGCTTCAAGACAGGGGGCGCGGTGGATACGCAGTATTTT
>TRBD2|NA|TRBV3-1/TRBV3-2|TRBJ2-7
CASSLGLAGGEQYF
TGTGCCAGCAGCCTTGGACTAGCGGGAGGCGAGCAGTACTTC
>TRBD2|NA|TRBV10-3|TRBJ2-1
CAISVAGGTYNEQFF
TGTGCCATCAGCGTAGCGGGAGGGACCTACAATGAGCAGTTCTTC
>NA|NA|TRBV27|TRBJ2-3
CASSTRDTQYF
TGTGCCAGCAGTACCCGGGATACGCAGTATTTT
>TRBD2|NA|TRBV5-4|TRBJ2-7
CASSFRTGLAFEQYF
TGTGCCAGCAGCTTTCGTACGGGACTAGCTTTCGAGCAGTACTTC
>NA|NA|TRBV6-5|TRBJ1-2
CASRKTNYGYTF
TGTGCCAGCAGGAAGACAAACTATGGCTACACCTTC
>NA|once|TRBV24-1|TRBJ2-5
CATSDSRGSGETQYF
TGTGCCACCAGTGACTCCAGGGGAAGTGGAGAGACCCAGTACTTC
>TRBD1|medium-sized|TRBV27|TRBJ2-7
CASSWGQSLSYEQYF
TGTGCCAGCAGTTGGGGACAGTCCCTATCCTACGAGCAGTACTTC
>TRBD1|NA|TRBV18|TRBJ2-7
CASSRTGTGGPYEQYF
TGTGCCAGCTCCCGGACCGGGACAGGGGGCCCATACGAGCAGTACTTC
>NA|NA|TRBV7-2|TRBJ2-5
CASGGGVGETQYF
TGTGCCAGCGGTGGAGGGGTGGGAGAGACCCAGTACTTC
>TRBD1|NA|TRBV3-1/TRBV3-2|TRBJ1-2
CASSQQGASTYGYTF
TGTGCCAGCAGCCAGCAGGGGGCCTCGACCTATGGCTACACCTTC
>TRBD1|NA|TRBV24-1|TRBJ1-5
CATSGTGNQPQHF
TGTGCCACGTCCGGGACAGGCAATCAGCCCCAGCATTTT
>TRBD1|NA|TRBV27|TRBJ2-7
CASSLSDRALYF
TGTGCCAGCAGTTTATCGGACAGGGCCCTGTACTTC
>NA|once|TRBV7-3|TRBJ2-1
CASSLLSGVGDEQFF
TGTGCCAGCAGCTTACTGAGCGGAGTGGGAGATGAGCAGTTCTTC
>NA|NA|TRBV4-1|TRBJ1-2
CASSQELDRPISYTF
TGCGCCAGCAGCCAAGAACTTGACAGGCCTATAAGCTACACCTTC
>TRBD1|NA|TRBV11-1|TRBJ1-1
CASGGQGANTEAFF
TGTGCCAGCGGGGGACAGGGGGCGAACACTGAAGCTTTCTTT
>TRBD1|NA|TRBV28|TRBJ1-2
CASSSRDRNYGYTF
TGTGCCAGCAGTTCGAGGGACAGAAACTATGGCTACACCTTC
>TRBD1|NA|TRBV4-2|TRBJ2-2
CASSQATGVPGELFF
TGTGCCAGCAGCCAAGCAACAGGGGTCCCCGGGGAGCTGTTTTTT
>TRBD1|once|TRBV5-1|TRBJ1-2
CASSLDSSGGNYGYTF
TGCGCCAGCAGCTTGGACTCGTCAGGGGGAAACTATGGCTACACCTTC
>NA|once|TRBV7-2|TRBJ2-5
CASSLWAALEGETQYF
TGTGCCAGCAGCTTATGGGCGGCACTAGAGGGTGAGACCCAGTACTTC
>NA|NA|TRBV5-4|TRBJ2-1
CASSLGAAVYNEQFF
TGTGCCAGCAGCTTAGGGGCGGCTGTGTACAATGAGCAGTTCTTC
>NA|NA|TRBV30|TRBJ2-7
CAWTTDNSYEQYF
TGTGCCTGGACTACGGACAACTCCTACGAGCAGTACTTC
>NA|NA|TRBV7-2|TRBJ2-7
CASSSMISFGEQYF
TGTGCCAGCAGTTCGATGATCTCTTTCGGCGAGCAGTACTTC
>NA|NA|TRBV29-1|TRBJ1-2
CSVDGGGTYGYTF
TGCAGCGTTGACGGGGGGGGGACCTATGGCTACACCTTC
>TRBD1|NA|TRBV6-2/TRBV6-3|TRBJ2-7
CASSYPTGAGGEQYF
TGTGCCAGCAGTTACCCGACAGGGGCAGGAGGAGAGCAGTACTTC
>NA|NA|TRBV12-3/TRBV12-4|TRBJ1-2
CASSLGGGYTF
TGTGCCAGCAGTTTAGGGGGCGGCTACACCTTC
>NA|NA|TRBV30|TRBJ2-2
CAWRRSRTNTGELFF
TGTGCCTGGAGACGAAGCCGCACGAACACCGGGGAGCTGTTTTTT
>TRBD1|NA|TRBV11-2|TRBJ2-7
CASSLTGTGRFEQYF
TGTGCCAGCAGCTTGACCGGGACAGGGAGATTCGAGCAGTACTTC
>TRBD2|NA|TRBV3-1/TRBV3-2|TRBJ2-7
CASSQVPSGTSGGGHEQYF
TGTGCCAGCAGCCAAGTCCCTTCCGGGACTAGCGGGGGGGGGCACGAGCAGTACTTC
>NA|NA|TRBV6-4|TRBJ1-2
CASSDSNVAANGYTF
TGTGCCAGCAGTGACTCGAATGTGGCCGCAAACGGCTACACCTTC
>NA|NA|TRBV24-1|TRBJ1-5
CATSDEHHGNQPQHF
TGTGCCACCAGTGATGAACACCACGGCAATCAGCCCCAGCATTTT
>TRBD2|NA|TRBV19|TRBJ2-6
CASSTGRLAGDGANVLTF
TGTGCCAGTAGTACGGGACGACTAGCGGGAGATGGGGCCAACGTCCTGACTTTC
>NA|NA|TRBV3-1/TRBV3-2|TRBJ1-1
CASSQADRNTEAFF
TGTGCCAGCAGCCAAGCAGACAGGAACACTGAAGCTTTCTTT
>NA|NA|TRBV14|TRBJ2-3
CASSQDVLRDTDTQYF
TGTGCCAGCAGCCAAGATGTCTTGCGGGACACAGATACGCAGTATTTT
>TRBD2|NA|TRBV5-1|TRBJ2-7
CASSLLLAGVHEQYF
TGCGCCAGCAGCTTGCTGTTAGCGGGAGTCCACGAGCAGTACTTC
>TRBD1|NA|TRBV25-1|TRBJ2-7
CASSKGQTPYEQYF
TGTGCCAGCAGTAAGGGACAGACCCCCTACGAGCAGTACTTC
>NA|NA|TRBV7-8|TRBJ1-1
CASSQVVGALMNTEAFF
TGTGCCAGCAGCCAAGTGGTAGGGGCCCTCATGAACACTGAAGCTTTCTTT